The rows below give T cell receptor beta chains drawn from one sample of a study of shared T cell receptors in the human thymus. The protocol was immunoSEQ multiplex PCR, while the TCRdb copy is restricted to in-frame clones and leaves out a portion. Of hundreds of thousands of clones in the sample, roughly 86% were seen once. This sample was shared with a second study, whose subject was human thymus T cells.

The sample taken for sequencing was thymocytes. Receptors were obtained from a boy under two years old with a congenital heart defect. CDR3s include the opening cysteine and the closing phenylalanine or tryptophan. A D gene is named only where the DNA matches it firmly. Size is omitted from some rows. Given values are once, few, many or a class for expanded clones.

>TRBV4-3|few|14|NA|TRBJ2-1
CASSQREMDNEQFF
TGCGCCAGCAGCCAACGCGAAATGGACAATGAGCAGTTCTTC
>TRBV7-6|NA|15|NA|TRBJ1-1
CASSPRTTLATEAFF
TGTGCCAGCAGCCCCCGGACTACTCTAGCCACTGAAGCTTTCTTT
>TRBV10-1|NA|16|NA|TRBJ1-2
CASSGTIDRSNYGYTF
TGCGCCAGCAGTGGGACGATAGACAGGAGTAACTATGGCTACACCTTC
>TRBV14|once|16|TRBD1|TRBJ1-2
CASSQDHPDRGYGYTF
TGTGCCAGCAGCCAAGACCACCCGGACAGGGGTTATGGCTACACCTTC
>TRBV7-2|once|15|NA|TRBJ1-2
CASSLFIGERDGYTF
TGTGCCAGCAGCTTATTTATCGGAGAGAGGGATGGCTACACCTTC
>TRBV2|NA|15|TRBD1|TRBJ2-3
CASSERDRGADTQYF
TGTGCCAGCAGTGAAAGGGACAGGGGAGCAGATACGCAGTATTTT
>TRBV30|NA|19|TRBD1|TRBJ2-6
CAWSVQWGQGAGGANVLTF
TGTGCCTGGAGTGTACAGTGGGGACAGGGGGCTGGTGGGGCCAACGTCCTGACTTTC
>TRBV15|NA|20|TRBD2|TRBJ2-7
CATSRGWELAGGPSKNEQYF
TGTGCCACCAGCAGAGGATGGGAACTAGCGGGAGGGCCCTCCAAGAACGAGCAGTACTTC
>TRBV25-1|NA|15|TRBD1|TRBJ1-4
CASSPVGTVGEKLFF
TGTGCCAGCAGCCCCGTAGGGACAGTTGGGGAAAAACTGTTTTTT
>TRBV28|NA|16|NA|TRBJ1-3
CASTPPRIWSGNTIYF
TGTGCCAGCACCCCCCCCAGGATTTGGTCTGGAAACACCATATATTTT
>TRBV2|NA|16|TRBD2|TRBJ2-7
CASRESRGLDFYEQYF
TGTGCCAGCAGGGAAAGCAGGGGACTAGACTTCTACGAGCAGTACTTC
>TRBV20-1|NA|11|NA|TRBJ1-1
CSGLRRTEAFF
TGCAGTGGATTGAGGAGGACTGAAGCTTTCTTT
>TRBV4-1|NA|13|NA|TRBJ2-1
CASSDPGDNEQFF
TGCGCCAGCAGCGACCCCGGGGACAATGAGCAGTTCTTC
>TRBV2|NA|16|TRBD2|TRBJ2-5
CASSEVPGLAGETQYF
TGTGCCAGCAGTGAAGTCCCGGGACTAGCGGGGGAGACCCAGTACTTC
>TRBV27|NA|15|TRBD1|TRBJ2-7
CASSLPGQGAGEQYF
TGTGCCAGCAGTCTCCCGGGACAGGGGGCAGGCGAGCAGTACTTC
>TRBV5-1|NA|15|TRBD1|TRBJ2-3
CASSWGTGGGDTQYF
TGCGCCAGCAGCTGGGGGACAGGGGGTGGAGATACGCAGTATTTT
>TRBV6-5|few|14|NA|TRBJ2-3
CASSFSLSTDTQYF
TGTGCCAGCAGTTTTAGCCTGAGCACAGATACGCAGTATTTT
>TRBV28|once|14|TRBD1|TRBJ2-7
CATRDRGQLYEQYF
TGTGCCACCAGAGACAGGGGACAGTTGTACGAGCAGTACTTC
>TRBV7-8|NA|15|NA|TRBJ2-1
CASSTRRGQYNEQFF
TGTGCCAGCAGCACCCGGAGGGGGCAGTACAATGAGCAGTTCTTC
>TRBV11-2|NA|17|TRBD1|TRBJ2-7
CASSLDGDRSLGYEQYF
TGTGCCAGCAGCTTAGATGGGGACAGGTCCCTAGGCTACGAGCAGTACTTC
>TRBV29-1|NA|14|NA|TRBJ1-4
CSAALGVRSGKLFF
TGCAGCGCAGCCCTCGGGGTAAGGTCCGGAAAACTGTTTTTT
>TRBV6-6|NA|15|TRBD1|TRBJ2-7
CASSTDRGSSYEQYF
TGTGCCAGCAGTACCGACAGGGGGAGCTCCTACGAGCAGTACTTC
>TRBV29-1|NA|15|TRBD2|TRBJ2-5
CSDHQRTSGAETQYF
TGCAGCGACCACCAGAGGACTAGCGGTGCGGAGACCCAGTACTTC
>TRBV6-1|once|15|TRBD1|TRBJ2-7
CASRLGTGEGYEQYF
TGTGCCAGCAGGCTCGGGACAGGGGAGGGGTACGAGCAGTACTTC
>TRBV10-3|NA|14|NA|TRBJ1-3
CAIRERGQGNTIYF
TGTGCCATCAGGGAAAGGGGTCAGGGAAACACCATATATTTT
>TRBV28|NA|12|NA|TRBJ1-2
CATGEDNYGYTF
TGTGCCACGGGGGAAGACAACTATGGCTACACCTTC
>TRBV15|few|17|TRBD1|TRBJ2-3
CATSRDLGQGAGDTQYF
TGTGCCACCAGCAGAGATCTTGGACAGGGGGCTGGAGATACGCAGTATTTT
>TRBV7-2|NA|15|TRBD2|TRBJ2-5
CASSLTSGGLKTQYF
TGTGCCAGCAGCTTAACTAGCGGGGGGCTGAAGACCCAGTACTTC
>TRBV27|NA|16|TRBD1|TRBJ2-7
CASSSARTGSSYEQYF
TGTGCCAGCAGCTCCGCCCGGACAGGGAGCTCCTACGAGCAGTACTTC
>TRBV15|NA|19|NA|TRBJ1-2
CATSRLTVQDTTTNYGYTF
TGTGCCACCAGCAGACTAACCGTACAGGATACAACAACTAACTATGGCTACACCTTC
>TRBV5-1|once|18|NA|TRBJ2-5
CASSLIGVTDLVEETQYF
TGCGCCAGCAGCTTGATAGGGGTGACAGATCTTGTCGAAGAGACCCAGTACTTC
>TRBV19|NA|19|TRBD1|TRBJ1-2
CASSPILTGVFNPNYGYTF
TGTGCCAGTAGTCCGATATTGACAGGGGTTTTTAATCCTAACTATGGCTACACCTTC
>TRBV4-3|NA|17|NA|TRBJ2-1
CASSQEVFGGIYNEQFF
TGCGCCAGCAGCCAAGAAGTTTTTGGGGGGATCTACAATGAGCAGTTCTTC
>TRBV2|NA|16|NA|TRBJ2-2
CASSERGPGGTGELFF
TGTGCCAGCAGTGAGCGGGGGCCCGGGGGAACCGGGGAGCTGTTTTTT
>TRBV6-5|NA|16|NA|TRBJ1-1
CASSYTRQGRDTEAFF
TGTGCCAGCAGTTACACTCGACAAGGGCGGGACACTGAAGCTTTCTTT
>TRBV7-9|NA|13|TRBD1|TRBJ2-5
CASSLTGGEGQYF
TGTGCCAGCAGCTTGACAGGGGGCGAGGGCCAGTACTTC
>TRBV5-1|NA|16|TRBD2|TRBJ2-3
CASSLDGGSSTDTQYF
TGCGCCAGCAGCTTGGACGGCGGGAGCAGCACAGATACGCAGTATTTT
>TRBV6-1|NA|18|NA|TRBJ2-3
CASSEPPHWGTSTDTQYF
TGTGCCAGCAGTGAACCACCCCACTGGGGCACTAGCACAGATACGCAGTATTTT
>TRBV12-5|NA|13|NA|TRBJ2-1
CASGPSLGTKQFF
TGTGCTAGTGGTCCGTCCCTAGGGACAAAGCAGTTCTTC
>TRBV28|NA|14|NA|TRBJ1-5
CASSLNARNQPQHF
TGTGCCAGCAGTTTAAATGCGCGCAATCAGCCCCAGCATTTT
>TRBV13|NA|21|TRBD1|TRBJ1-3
CASSLGLLGQGEEGSGNTIYF
TGTGCCAGCAGCTTAGGCCTCTTAGGTCAGGGGGAAGAGGGCTCTGGAAACACCATATATTTT
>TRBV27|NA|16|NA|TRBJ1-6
CASSLSTGSYNSPLHF
TGTGCCAGCAGTTTATCGACAGGCTCCTATAATTCACCCCTCCACTTT
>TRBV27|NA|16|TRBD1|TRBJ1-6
CASRLTDRGPNSPLHF
TGTGCCAGCAGACTCACGGACAGGGGGCCCAATTCACCCCTCCACTTT
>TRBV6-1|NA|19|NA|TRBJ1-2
CASSEPRTLYRIPNYGYTF
TGTGCCAGCAGTGAACCCAGAACCCTTTACAGAATCCCTAACTATGGCTACACCTTC
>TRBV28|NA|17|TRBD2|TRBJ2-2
CASSLLAPSGIWGELFF
TGTGCCAGCAGTCTACTGGCCCCTAGCGGGATATGGGGGGAGCTGTTTTTT
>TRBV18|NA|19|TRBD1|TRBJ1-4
CASSRTTRDRATTNEKLFF
TGTGCCAGCTCACGAACGACTAGGGACAGAGCCACAACTAATGAAAAACTGTTTTTT
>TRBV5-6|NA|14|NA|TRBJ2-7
CASSSQGTRHEQYF
TGTGCCAGCAGCTCACAGGGTACGAGGCACGAGCAGTACTTC
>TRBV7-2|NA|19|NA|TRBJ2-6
CASSLNLGVQPSGANVLTF
TGTGCCAGCAGCCTAAACTTAGGGGTCCAACCCTCTGGGGCCAACGTCCTGACTTTC
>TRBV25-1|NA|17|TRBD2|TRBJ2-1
CASSARTSGGPYNEQFF
TGTGCCAGCAGTGCGCGGACTAGCGGGGGCCCCTACAATGAGCAGTTCTTC
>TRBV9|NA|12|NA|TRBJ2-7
CASSSQQDEQYF
TGTGCCAGCAGCTCCCAACAGGACGAGCAGTACTTC
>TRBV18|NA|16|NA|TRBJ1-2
CASSPGLDSSNYGYTF
TGTGCCAGCTCACCAGGGTTAGACAGTTCTAACTATGGCTACACCTTC
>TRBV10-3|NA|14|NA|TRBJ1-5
CAISAQVGNQPQHF
TGTGCCATCAGTGCACAGGTGGGCAATCAGCCCCAGCATTTT
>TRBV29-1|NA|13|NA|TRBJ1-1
CSARATANTEAFF
TGCAGCGCGAGAGCCACAGCGAACACTGAAGCTTTCTTT
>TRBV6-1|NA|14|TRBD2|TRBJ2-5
CASSAPGGLKTQYF
TGTGCCAGCAGCGCTCCGGGGGGGCTGAAGACCCAGTACTTC